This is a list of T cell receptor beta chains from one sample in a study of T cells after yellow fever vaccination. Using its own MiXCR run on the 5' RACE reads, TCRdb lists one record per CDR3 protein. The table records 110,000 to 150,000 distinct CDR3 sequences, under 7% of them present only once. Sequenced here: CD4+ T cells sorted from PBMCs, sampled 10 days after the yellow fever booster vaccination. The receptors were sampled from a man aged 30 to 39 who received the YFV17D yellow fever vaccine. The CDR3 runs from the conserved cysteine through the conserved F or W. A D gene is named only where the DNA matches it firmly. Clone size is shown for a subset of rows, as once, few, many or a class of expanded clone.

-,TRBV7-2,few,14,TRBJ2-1,CASSFQGSYNEQFF
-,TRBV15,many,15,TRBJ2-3,CATSREPRGGDTQYF
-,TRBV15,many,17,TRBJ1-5,CATSRDRVGGGNQPQHF
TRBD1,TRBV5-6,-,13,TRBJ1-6,CASSRDRVSPLHF
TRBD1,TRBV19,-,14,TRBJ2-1,CASSPRTGGSGQFF
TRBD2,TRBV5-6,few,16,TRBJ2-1,CASSLLTSGSKYEQFF
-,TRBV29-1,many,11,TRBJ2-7,CSVEGHSEQYF
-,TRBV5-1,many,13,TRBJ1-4,CASSLDRAEKLFF
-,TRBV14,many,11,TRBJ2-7,CASSHSYEQYF
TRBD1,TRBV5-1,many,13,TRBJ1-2,CASSRQGDYGYTF
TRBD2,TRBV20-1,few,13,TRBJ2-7,CSAYGPGGLEQYF
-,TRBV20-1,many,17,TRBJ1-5,CSAILPGGGRSNQPQHF
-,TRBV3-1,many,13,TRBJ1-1,CASSQVGGTEAFF
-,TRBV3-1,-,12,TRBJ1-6,CASSETGSPLHF
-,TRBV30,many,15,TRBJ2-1,CAWSVGTGSLNEQFF
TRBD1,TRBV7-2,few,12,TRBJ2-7,CASSLVGTGEYF
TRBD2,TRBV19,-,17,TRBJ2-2,CASNPRWGSGRSGELFF
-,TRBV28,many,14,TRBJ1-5,CASSSLARNQPQHF
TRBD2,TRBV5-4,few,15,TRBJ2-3,CASSLAGGPADTQYF
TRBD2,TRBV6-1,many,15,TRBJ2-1,CASKTGGLSYNEQFF
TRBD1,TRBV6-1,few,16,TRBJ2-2,CASRPSDRVLPGELFF
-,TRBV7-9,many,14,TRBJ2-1,CASSSVLRYNEQFF
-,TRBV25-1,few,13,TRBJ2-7,CASSDQTTYEQYF
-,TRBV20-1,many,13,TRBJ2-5,CSAEAGTQETQYF
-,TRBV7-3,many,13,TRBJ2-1,CASSPPGVYEQFF
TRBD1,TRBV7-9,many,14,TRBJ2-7,CASTLDGTVYEQYF
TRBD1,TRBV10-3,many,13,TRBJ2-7,CAIRTGDSYEQYF
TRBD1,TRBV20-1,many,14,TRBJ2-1,CSAPARGGLNEQFF
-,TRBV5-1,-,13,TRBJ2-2,CASSLTYTGELFF
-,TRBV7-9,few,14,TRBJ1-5,CASSRLGSDQPQHF
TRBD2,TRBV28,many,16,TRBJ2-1,CASSTLRTSVDNEQFF
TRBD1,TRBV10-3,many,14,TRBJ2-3,CAIRGTGDTDTQYF
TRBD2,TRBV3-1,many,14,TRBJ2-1,CASQRGVSYNEQFF
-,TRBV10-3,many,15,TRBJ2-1,CAISDVTERTNEQFF
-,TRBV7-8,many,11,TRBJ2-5,CASNRVETQYF
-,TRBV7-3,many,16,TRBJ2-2,CASSLQQTQGSGELFF
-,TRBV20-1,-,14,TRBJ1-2,CSARVGDKAYGYTF
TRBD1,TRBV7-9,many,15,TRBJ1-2,CASSLGTGGAAGYTF
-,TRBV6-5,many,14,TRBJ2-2,CASRTGTTTGELFF
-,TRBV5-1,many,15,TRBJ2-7,CASSSQGTSSYEQYF